These T cell receptor beta chains were read from a single sample in a study of blood T cell repertoires in COVID-19. Measured with immunoSEQ multiplex PCR; TCRdb has only the in-frame clones, and not every one. This table has under 100,000 clones, about 87% appearing once. Sequencing input: peripheral blood. Source of these receptors: a human donor in a cohort sampled during active COVID-19. The CDR3 runs from the conserved cysteine through the conserved F or W. The D gene is left open where the match is weak. Not all rows give a size; the values are once, few, many and, for expanded clones, a class.

DNA,CDR3,D,length,V,size,J
TGTGCCAGCAAGAGGGACAGGGGGCCCTACGAGCAGTACTTC,CASKRDRGPYEQYF,TRBD1,14,TRBV28,once,TRBJ2-7
TGTGCCAGCAGCTTTGCCGACAGTTCCTATGGCTACACCTTC,CASSFADSSYGYTF,.,14,TRBV5-4,once,TRBJ1-2
TGTGCCAGCAGCAACCAAGCGGGGGGGCCGGTAGAGACCCAGTACTTC,CASSNQAGGPVETQYF,TRBD2,16,TRBV7-2,once,TRBJ2-5
TGTGCCAGCAGTTTATCGGTGCAGCGGGGGGGCGTCGACGAGCAGTACTTC,CASSLSVQRGGVDEQYF,TRBD2,17,TRBV27,.,TRBJ2-7
TGTGCCAGCAGTAGACAGGGCTCCTATAATTCACCCCTCCACTTT,CASSRQGSYNSPLHF,TRBD1,15,TRBV7-2,.,TRBJ1-6
TGTGCCAGCAGCTTACGCCAGGGAGGCACCGGGGAGCTGTTTTTT,CASSLRQGGTGELFF,.,15,TRBV7-3,.,TRBJ2-2
TGCGCCACCTCTGAGGGTCGCCCCACAGATACGCAGTATTTT,CATSEGRPTDTQYF,.,14,TRBV5-1,.,TRBJ2-3
TGTGCCAGCAGCTACCTAAGCTCTGGAAACACCATATATTTT,CASSYLSSGNTIYF,.,14,TRBV11-2,.,TRBJ1-3
TGTGCCAGCAGCTTACAACCAACGGGGGGGACTGAAGCTTTCTTT,CASSLQPTGGTEAFF,.,15,TRBV7-2,.,TRBJ1-1
TGTGCCAGCAACCAGGGACAGGGCACCGGGGAGCTGTTTTTT,CASNQGQGTGELFF,TRBD1,14,TRBV9,few,TRBJ2-2
TGTGCCTGGAGAAGGGGAGGTTTGGCTAATGAAAAACTGTTTTTT,CAWRRGGLANEKLFF,.,15,TRBV30,.,TRBJ1-4
TGTGCCAGCTCACCCCCGGCGGGCCTCTATGGCTACACCTTC,CASSPPAGLYGYTF,.,14,TRBV18,few,TRBJ1-2
TGTGCCAGTATTAATGAACTCAGGGGGCGAAGGGTCAAAAACATTCAGTACTTC,CASINELRGRRVKNIQYF,TRBD1,18,TRBV19,.,TRBJ2-4
TGTGCCAGCAGTGAGCAGGGGCAAGGCGAGCAGTACTTC,CASSEQGQGEQYF,.,13,TRBV6-1,.,TRBJ2-7
TGTGCCAGCAGCTTAACCGGGACTAGCCCGGGGGATGAGCAGTTCTTC,CASSLTGTSPGDEQFF,TRBD2,16,TRBV7-3,.,TRBJ2-1
TGCAGCGCCCGTAATAGCGAGCAGTACTTC,CSARNSEQYF,.,10,TRBV29-1,.,TRBJ2-7
TGTGCCAGCAGCCCCCGGACAGGGGCCTCTGGGGCCAACGTCCTGACTTTC,CASSPRTGASGANVLTF,TRBD1,17,TRBV7-6,.,TRBJ2-6
TGTGCCAGTACTATTGGGAGTGTGACCGATCCTCGCTATGGCTACACCTTC,CASTIGSVTDPRYGYTF,.,17,TRBV19,.,TRBJ1-2
TGTGCCACCACGACGCCGGGCTACGAGCAGTACTTC,CATTTPGYEQYF,.,12,TRBV15,.,TRBJ2-7
TGTGCCAGTAGTCCTCGCTCCTACAATGAGCAGTTCTTC,CASSPRSYNEQFF,.,13,TRBV19,.,TRBJ2-1
TGTGCCTGGAGTGTAGGACTCGCCACTGAAGCTTTCTTT,CAWSVGLATEAFF,.,13,TRBV30,.,TRBJ1-1
TGCGCCAGCAGCCCGAGACTAGCGGGGGCGACTACCGGGGGGACCCAGTACTTC,CASSPRLAGATTGGTQYF,TRBD2,18,TRBV5-1,.,TRBJ2-5
TGTGCCAGCAGCGGGACAGGGAGGACTGAAGCTTTCTTT,CASSGTGRTEAFF,TRBD1,13,TRBV5-4,.,TRBJ1-1
TGTGCCTGGACGACCTTTCAGGGGGCGCTTGGCTACACCTTC,CAWTTFQGALGYTF,TRBD1,14,TRBV30,.,TRBJ1-2
TGCGCCAGCAGCTGGCGTGAGCGGGGAAACACAGATACGCAGTATTTT,CASSWRERGNTDTQYF,TRBD2,16,TRBV5-1,.,TRBJ2-3
TGCAGCGTTGCAGGCGAATACACTGAAGCTTTCTTT,CSVAGEYTEAFF,.,12,TRBV29-1,.,TRBJ1-1
TGTGCCAGCAGCCAAGGACAGCGGAACACTGAAGCTTTCTTT,CASSQGQRNTEAFF,.,14,TRBV2,.,TRBJ1-1
TGTGCCAGCAGGGAGGCTGAAGCTTTCTTT,CASREAEAFF,.,10,TRBV12-3/TRBV12-4,.,TRBJ1-1
TGTGCCAGCAGGTACAGGGTAGACAGTCAGCCCCAGCATTTT,CASRYRVDSQPQHF,.,14,TRBV6-5,.,TRBJ1-5
TGTGCCAGCAGTTTCGGGAGCTCGTATGGCTACACCTTC,CASSFGSSYGYTF,.,13,TRBV27,.,TRBJ1-2
TGTGCCAGCAGGGACCGGACTTCCTATGGCTACACCTTC,CASRDRTSYGYTF,.,13,TRBV6-5,.,TRBJ1-2
TGTGCCAGCAGCGTAGGAGACAGAAGCAATCAGCCCCAGCATTTT,CASSVGDRSNQPQHF,.,15,TRBV9,.,TRBJ1-5
TGCGCCAGCAGCCAAGAAAGAAACAGGGTTGCCTACAATGAGCAGTTCTTC,CASSQERNRVAYNEQFF,.,17,TRBV4-3,.,TRBJ2-1
TGTGCCAGTCGCATTCGGGGCGAGCAGTACTTC,CASRIRGEQYF,.,11,TRBV12-3/TRBV12-4,once,TRBJ2-7
TGCGCCAGCAGTTTCGGACAGCCGGGCACTGAAGCTTTCTTT,CASSFGQPGTEAFF,.,14,TRBV5-1,.,TRBJ1-1
TGTGCCACCAGCAGGCCAGGTAGCTACGAGCAGTACTTC,CATSRPGSYEQYF,.,13,TRBV15,.,TRBJ2-7
TGTGCCAGCAGTCGTCTTTGGGGGGATATGAACACTGAAGCTTTCTTT,CASSRLWGDMNTEAFF,.,16,TRBV6-2/TRBV6-3,.,TRBJ1-1
TGTGCCAGCAGCTTACGTCCCCTAGCGGCTTACAATGAGCAGTTCTTC,CASSLRPLAAYNEQFF,TRBD2,16,TRBV11-2,.,TRBJ2-1
TGTGCCTGCCTCACCCGGACTCGGGGCTACACCTTC,CACLTRTRGYTF,.,12,TRBV30,few,TRBJ1-2
TGCGCCAGCAGCCTAAGAGGAGGGGCAACTAATGAAAAACTGTTTTTT,CASSLRGGATNEKLFF,.,16,TRBV5-1,once,TRBJ1-4
TGTGCCAGCGCCGGGACAGGGGGGAGCTCCTACGAGCAGTACTTC,CASAGTGGSSYEQYF,TRBD1,15,TRBV7-6,once,TRBJ2-7
TGTGCTAAAAACAGGGAAGGCAATCAGCCCCAGCATTTT,CAKNREGNQPQHF,.,13,TRBV7-7,.,TRBJ1-5